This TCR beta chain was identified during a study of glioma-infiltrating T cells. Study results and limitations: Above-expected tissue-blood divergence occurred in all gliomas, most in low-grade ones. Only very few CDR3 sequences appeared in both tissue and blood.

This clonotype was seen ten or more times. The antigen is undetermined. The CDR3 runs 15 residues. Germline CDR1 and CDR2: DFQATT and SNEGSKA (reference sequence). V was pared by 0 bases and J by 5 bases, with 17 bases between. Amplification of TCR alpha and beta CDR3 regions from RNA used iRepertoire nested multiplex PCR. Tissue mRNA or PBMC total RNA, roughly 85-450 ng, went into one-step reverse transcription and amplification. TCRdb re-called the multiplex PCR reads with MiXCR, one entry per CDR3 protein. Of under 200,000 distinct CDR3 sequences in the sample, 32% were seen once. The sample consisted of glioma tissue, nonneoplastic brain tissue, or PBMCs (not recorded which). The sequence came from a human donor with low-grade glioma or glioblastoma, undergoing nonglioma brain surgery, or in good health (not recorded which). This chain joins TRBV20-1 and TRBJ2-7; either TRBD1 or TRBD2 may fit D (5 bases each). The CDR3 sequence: CSARDTRGSLDEQYF. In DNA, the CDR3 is TGCAGTGCTAGAGATACTAGGGGATCACTCGACGAGCAGTACTTC.